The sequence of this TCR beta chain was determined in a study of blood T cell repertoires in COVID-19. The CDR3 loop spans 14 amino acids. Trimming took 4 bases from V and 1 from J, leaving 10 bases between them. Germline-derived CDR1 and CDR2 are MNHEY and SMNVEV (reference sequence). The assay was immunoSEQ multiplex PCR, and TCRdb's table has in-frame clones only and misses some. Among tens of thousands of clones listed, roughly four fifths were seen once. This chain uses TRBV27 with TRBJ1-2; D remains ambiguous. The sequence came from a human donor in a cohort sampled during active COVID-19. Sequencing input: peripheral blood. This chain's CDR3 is CASSSRPINYGYTF. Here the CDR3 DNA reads TGTGCCAGCAGTTCTAGACCGATTAACTATGGCTACACCTTC.